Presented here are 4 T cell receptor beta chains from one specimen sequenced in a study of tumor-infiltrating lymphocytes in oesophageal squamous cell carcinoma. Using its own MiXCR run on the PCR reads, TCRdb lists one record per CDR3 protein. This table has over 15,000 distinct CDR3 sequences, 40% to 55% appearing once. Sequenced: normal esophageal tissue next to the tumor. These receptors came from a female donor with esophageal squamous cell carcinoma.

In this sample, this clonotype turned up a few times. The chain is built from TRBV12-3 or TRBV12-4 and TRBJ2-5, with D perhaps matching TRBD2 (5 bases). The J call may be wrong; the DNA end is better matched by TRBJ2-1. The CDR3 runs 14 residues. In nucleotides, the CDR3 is TGTGCCAGCAGTTCCCTCGTCACGGGCGGGGAGCAGTTCTTC. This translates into CASSSLVTGGEQFF.

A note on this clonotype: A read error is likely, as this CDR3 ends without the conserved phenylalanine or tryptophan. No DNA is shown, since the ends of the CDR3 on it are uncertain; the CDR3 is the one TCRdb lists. The CDR3 loop reads CASSLAGGSRGNEQFFGP. V is TRBV7-3 and J is TRBJ2-6; TRBD2, the table's D call, lacks a check against the DNA. CDR1 is SGHTA, CDR2 FQGTGA, per germline. The CDR3 sequence runs 18 residues, both termini included.

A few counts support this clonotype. As DNA, the CDR3 is TGTGCCAGCAGCGGAGCCCCGAGCTCCTACAATGAGCAGTTCTTC. Encoded protein: CASSGAPSSYNEQFF. This chain connects TRBV7-3 to TRBJ2-1, with D unresolved. Trimming pared 5 bases from V and 0 bases from J, leaving 11 bases between. Per germline, CDR1 SGHTA and CDR2 FQGTGA. The CDR3 is 15 residues long.

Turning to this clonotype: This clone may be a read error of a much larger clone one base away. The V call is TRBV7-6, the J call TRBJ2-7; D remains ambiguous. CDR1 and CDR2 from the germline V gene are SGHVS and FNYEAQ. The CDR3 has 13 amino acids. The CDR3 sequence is CASSLVLSYERYF. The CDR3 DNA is TGTGCCAGCAGCTTAGTTCTAAGCTACGAGCGGTACTTC.